This T cell receptor (beta chain) was retrieved from a study of shared clonotypes between healthy human individuals. Sequenced by immunoSEQ multiplex PCR; TCRdb stores in-frame clones only, minus some. The sample yields about 580,000 clones, 95% to 98% seen once. Naive-designated CD8 cells lacked CD45RO, were positively enriched for CCR7, and omitted terminally differentiated effector memory CD45RA+ cells. Deletions cut 3 bases from V and 3 bases from J, with 15 bases between. The CDR3 consists of 15 residues. Germline V lookup: CDR1 SGHKS, CDR2 YYEKEE (reference sequence). This sequence originates from a man aged 25-40 years in good health. Sequencing was carried out using naive CD8+ T cells sorted from blood. The chain has TRBV5-5 and TRBJ1-2; D is uncertain. The CDR3 reads CASSYGSEGYYGYTF. The CDR3 bases are TGTGCCAGCAGCTACGGATCCGAAGGGTACTATGGCTACACCTTC.